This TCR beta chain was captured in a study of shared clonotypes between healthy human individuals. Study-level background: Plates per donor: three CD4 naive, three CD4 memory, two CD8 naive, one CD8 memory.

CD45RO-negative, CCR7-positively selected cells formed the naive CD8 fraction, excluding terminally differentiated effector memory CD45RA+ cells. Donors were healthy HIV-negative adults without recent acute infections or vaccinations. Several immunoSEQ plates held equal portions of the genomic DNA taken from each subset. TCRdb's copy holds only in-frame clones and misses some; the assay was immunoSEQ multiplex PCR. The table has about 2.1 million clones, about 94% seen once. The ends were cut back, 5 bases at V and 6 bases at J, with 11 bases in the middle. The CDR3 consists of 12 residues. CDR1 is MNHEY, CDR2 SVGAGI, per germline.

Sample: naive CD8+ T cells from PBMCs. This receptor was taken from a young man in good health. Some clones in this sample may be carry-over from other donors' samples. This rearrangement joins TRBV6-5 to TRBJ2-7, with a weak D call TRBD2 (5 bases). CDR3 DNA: TGTGCCAGCAGTCCCCCTAGCCCCGAGCAGTACTTC. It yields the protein CASSPPSPEQYF.